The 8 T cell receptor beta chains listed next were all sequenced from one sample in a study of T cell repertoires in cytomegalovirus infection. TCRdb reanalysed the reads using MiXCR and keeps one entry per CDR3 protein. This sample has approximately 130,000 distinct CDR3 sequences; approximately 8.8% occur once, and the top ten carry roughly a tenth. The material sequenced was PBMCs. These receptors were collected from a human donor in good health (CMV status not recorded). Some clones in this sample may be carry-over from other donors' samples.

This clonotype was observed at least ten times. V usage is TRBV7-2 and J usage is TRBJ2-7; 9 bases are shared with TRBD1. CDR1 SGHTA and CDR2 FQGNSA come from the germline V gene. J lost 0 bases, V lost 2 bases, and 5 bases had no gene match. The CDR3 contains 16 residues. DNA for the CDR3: TGTGCCAGCAGCTTAACAGGGGGCACCCTCTCCTACGAGCAGTACTTC. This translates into CASSLTGGTLSYEQYF.

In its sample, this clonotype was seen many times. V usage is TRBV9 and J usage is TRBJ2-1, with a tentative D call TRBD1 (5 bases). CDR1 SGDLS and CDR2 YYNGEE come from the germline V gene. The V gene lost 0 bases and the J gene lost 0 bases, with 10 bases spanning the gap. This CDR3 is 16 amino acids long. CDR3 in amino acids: CASSVGQQISYNEQFF. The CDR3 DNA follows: TGTGCCAGCAGCGTAGGACAGCAGATCTCCTACAATGAGCAGTTCTTC. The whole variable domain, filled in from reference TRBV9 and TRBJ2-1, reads DSGVTQTPKHLITATGQRVTLRCSPRSGDLSVYWYQQSLDQGLQFLIQYYNGEERAKGNILERFSAQQFPDLHSELNLSSLELGDSALYFCASSVGQQISYNEQFFGPGTRLTVL.

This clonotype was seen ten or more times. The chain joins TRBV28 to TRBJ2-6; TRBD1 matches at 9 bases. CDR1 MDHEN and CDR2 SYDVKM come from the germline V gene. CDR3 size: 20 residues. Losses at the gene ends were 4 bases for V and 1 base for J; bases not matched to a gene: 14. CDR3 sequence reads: CASSSPFRDRATSGANVLTF. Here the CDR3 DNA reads TGTGCCAGCAGTTCCCCTTTCCGGGACAGGGCCACATCTGGGGCCAACGTCCTGACTTTC.

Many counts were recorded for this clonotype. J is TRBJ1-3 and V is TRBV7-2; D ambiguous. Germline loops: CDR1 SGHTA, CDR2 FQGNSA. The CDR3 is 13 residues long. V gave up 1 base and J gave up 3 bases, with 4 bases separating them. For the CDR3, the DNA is TGTGCCAGCAGCTTAGGGGATGGAAACACCATATATTTT. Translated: CASSLGDGNTIYF.

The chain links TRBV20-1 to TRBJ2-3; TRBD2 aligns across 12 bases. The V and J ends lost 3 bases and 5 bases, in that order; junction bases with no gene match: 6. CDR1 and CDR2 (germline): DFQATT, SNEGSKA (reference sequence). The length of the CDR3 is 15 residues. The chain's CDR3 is CSASPSGGAKDTQYF. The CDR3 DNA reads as TGCAGTGCTAGTCCTAGCGGGGGGGCCAAAGATACGCAGTATTTT.

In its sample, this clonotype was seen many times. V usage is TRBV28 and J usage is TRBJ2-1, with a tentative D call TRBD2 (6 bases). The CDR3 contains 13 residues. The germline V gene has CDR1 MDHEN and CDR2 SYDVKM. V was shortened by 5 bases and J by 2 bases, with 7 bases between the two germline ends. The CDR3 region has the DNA TGTGCCAGCAGTGCGGGACCCTACAATGAGCAGTTCTTC. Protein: CASSAGPYNEQFF.

The CDR3 DNA sequence: TGTGCCAGCAGTTTCCCCGTACAGACCACTGAAGCTTTCTTT. It encodes CASSFPVQTTEAFF. The chain couples TRBV28 to TRBJ1-1, with D hard to call. This CDR3 has 14 residues. Trimming took off 3 bases at V and 4 bases at J, with 12 bases between the two ends. Germline CDR1 is MDHEN and CDR2 is SYDVKM.

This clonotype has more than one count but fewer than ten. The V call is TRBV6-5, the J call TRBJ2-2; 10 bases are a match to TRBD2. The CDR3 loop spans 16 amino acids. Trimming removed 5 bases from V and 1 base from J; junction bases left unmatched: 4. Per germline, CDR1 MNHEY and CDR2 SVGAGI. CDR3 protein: CASSRASGGNTGELFF. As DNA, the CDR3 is TGTGCCAGCAGTAGGGCTAGCGGGGGGAACACCGGGGAGCTGTTTTTT.